A single sample gave rise to the 27 T cell receptor beta chains below, sequenced in a study of blood T cell repertoires in COVID-19. TCRdb's copy holds only in-frame clones and misses some; the assay was immunoSEQ multiplex PCR. The top ten clones hold 1.1% of a sample with some 390,000 clones, approximately 92% of them seen once. The specimen was PBMCs or T cells enriched from blood (not recorded which). These receptors were taken from a man aged 25 to 40 who had recovered from COVID-19.

The chain has TRBV2 and TRBJ2-5, with 7 bases that match TRBD1. CDR3 size: 14 residues. Germline V CDR1 and CDR2: SNHLY, FYNNEI. V gave up 5 bases and J gave up 1 base; unmatched junction bases: 4. CDR3 in DNA: TGTGCCAGCAGTTCCCAGGGGGTCCAAGAGACCCAGTACTTC. This sequence encodes CASSSQGVQETQYF.

V usage is TRBV5-1 and J usage is TRBJ2-7; 11 nucleotides agree with TRBD1. V shed 4 bases and J 3 bases; nucleotides not matched to a gene: 6. CDR1 SGHRS and CDR2 YFSETQ come from the germline V gene. The CDR3 is made up of 15 amino acids. The CDR3 bases are TGCGCCAGCAGCGGGGGCGGGACAGGGGGCTACGAGCAGTACTTC. Its translation: CASSGGGTGGYEQYF.

This clone was detected only once. This rearrangement joins TRBV6-5 to TRBJ2-1; 7 bases are a match to TRBD2. This CDR3 has 13 residues. Losses at the gene ends were 7 bases for V and 8 bases for J; bases not matched to a gene: 8. The germline CDR1 and CDR2 sequences are MNHEY and SVGAGI. In DNA, the CDR3 is TGTGCCAGCAATGGCGGGAGCTGGGATGAGCAGTTCTTC. Amino acid sequence: CASNGGSWDEQFF.

This chain uses TRBV4-1 with TRBJ2-3, with D perhaps matching TRBD1 (6 bases). The CDR3 runs 17 residues. Germline CDR1 is MGHRA and CDR2 is YSYEKL. V lost 2 bases to trimming and J lost 0 bases, with 15 bases between them. CDR3 DNA sequence: TGCGCCAGCAGCCAACAATCCCGGGACACTAGCACAGATACGCAGTATTTT. Translation: CASSQQSRDTSTDTQYF.

This sequence joins TRBV9 and TRBJ1-3; possibly TRBD1 for D (5 bases). The length of the CDR3 is 15 residues. In germline, CDR1 is SGDLS, CDR2 YYNGEE. Trimming took 3 bases from V and 1 from J, leaving 11 bases between them. This CDR3 is CASSDRILSGNTIYF. The CDR3 region has the DNA TGTGCCAGCAGCGACAGGATATTATCTGGAAACACCATATATTTT.

The chain is built from TRBV30 and TRBJ2-7; TRBD2 matches at 12 bases. This CDR3 contains 18 residues. Trimming cost V 2 bases and J 3 bases; bases outside gene matches: 14. Per the germline V gene, CDR1 is GTSNPN and CDR2 is SVGIG (reference sequence). The CDR3 DNA sequence: TGTGCCTGGAGTATCCGACTAGCGGGAGTCCCCAATTTCTACGAGCAGTACTTC. Its translation: CAWSIRLAGVPNFYEQYF. The complete variable domain, with remaining parts taken from reference TRBV30 and TRBJ2-7, reads SQTIHQWPATLVQPVGSPLSLECTVEGTSNPNLYWYRQAAGRGLQLLFYSVGIGQISSEVPQNLSASRPQDRQFILSSKKLLLSDSGFYLCAWSIRLAGVPNFYEQYFGPGTRLTVT.

V is TRBV11-2 and J is TRBJ1-3; D is undetermined. Trimming stripped 5 bases from V and 4 bases from J, with 15 bases between. The CDR3 is 15 residues long. Germline CDR1 reads SGHAT; CDR2 reads FQNNGV. The CDR3 loop is CASSGSGPPGNTIYF. As DNA, the CDR3 is TGTGCCAGCAGCGGTAGTGGGCCCCCGGGAAACACCATATATTTT.

This chain links TRBV27 with TRBJ2-5, with a tentative D call TRBD2 (5 bases). CDR3 length equals 13 residues. The V end was cut by 8 bases, the J end by 2 bases, with 12 bases between. Germline V gene data show CDR1 as MNHEY and CDR2 as SMNVEV (reference sequence). CDR3 sequence: CASGPSGQETQYF. CDR3 nucleotide sequence: TGTGCCAGCGGCCCTTCGGGGCAAGAGACCCAGTACTTC.

The chain links TRBV19 to TRBJ2-7; 7 bases are a match to TRBD1. With 4 bases clipped from V and 5 bases from J, the junction kept 11 bases outside the gene matches. Per the germline V gene, CDR1 is LNHDA and CDR2 is SQIVND (reference sequence). The CDR3 contains 15 residues. The CDR3, as DNA: TGTGCCAGTAGTACGCCCCTGACAGGGATTCACGAGCAGTACTTC. It codes for CASSTPLTGIHEQYF.

The chain employs TRBV28 and TRBJ2-1; TRBD2 aligns across 10 bases. The CDR3 totals 15 residues. Per germline, CDR1 MDHEN and CDR2 SYDVKM. V was clipped by 5 bases and J by 0 bases; unmatched bases: 1. CDR3: CASSLAGVSYNEQFF. In DNA, the CDR3 is TGTGCCAGCAGTCTAGCGGGAGTCTCCTACAATGAGCAGTTCTTC.

The chain employs TRBV7-2 and TRBJ1-5, with D uncertain. This CDR3 is 12 amino acids long. V was cut by 3 bases and J by 4 bases, with 4 bases left in between. The V gene's germline CDR1 is SGHTA and CDR2 FQGNSA. CDR3 region: CASSFLNQPQHF. In DNA, the CDR3 is TGTGCCAGCAGCTTCCTTAATCAGCCCCAGCATTTT.

The genes are TRBV6-5 and TRBJ1-6; TRBD1 matches 7 bases. Germline assignment: CDR1 MNHEY and CDR2 SVGAGI. The CDR3 extends over 15 amino acids. J gave up 7 bases and V 7 bases, and 10 bases lay outside the gene matches. CDR3 sequence reads: CASIPSGQRNSPLHF. As DNA, the CDR3 is TGTGCCAGCATTCCTTCGGGACAGAGGAATTCACCCCTCCACTTT.

The rearrangement joins TRBV5-6 to TRBJ1-1; D is possibly TRBD1 (5 bases). This CDR3 is built from 15 residues. Germline loops: CDR1 SGHDT, CDR2 YYEEEE. With 3 bases removed from V and 2 bases from J, the gap between germline ends came to 14 bases. This CDR3 reads CASSSPTEFNTEAFF. CDR3 nucleotide sequence: TGTGCCAGCAGCTCACCGACAGAATTTAACACTGAAGCTTTCTTT.

This clone was counted a single time. The chain couples TRBV12-3 or TRBV12-4 to TRBJ2-7; D unresolved. This CDR3 region has 12 residues. Trimming cost V 7 bases and J 6 bases, with 13 bases left between them. CDR3 in amino acids: CASIGGLGEQYF. CDR3 DNA sequence: TGTGCCAGCATCGGTGGGCTCGGCGAGCAGTACTTC.

This clone was detected once. This chain links TRBV5-8 with TRBJ1-3, with 7 bases fitting TRBD1. Germline V gene data show CDR1 as SGHTS and CDR2 as YDEGEE. V shed 5 bases and J 1 base; nucleotides not matched to a gene: 6. The CDR3 has 15 amino acids. In DNA, the CDR3 is TGTGCCAGCAGTATACAGGGGACTTCTGGAAACACCATATATTTT. It yields the protein CASSIQGTSGNTIYF.

The table lists this clone with a count of one. The chain uses TRBV30 and TRBJ2-5; TRBD1 aligns across 7 bases. V lost 5 bases to trimming and J lost 5 bases; unmatched junction nucleotides: 14. Germline CDR1 GTSNPN, CDR2 SVGIG (reference sequence). The CDR3 extends over 15 amino acids. CDR3 nucleotides: TGTGCCTGGTCTACGAACAGGGGTGAGAGGGAGACCCAGTACTTC. Protein product: CAWSTNRGERETQYF.

This sequence joins TRBV10-3 and TRBJ2-1, with 13 bases lining up with TRBD2. Germline V CDR1 and CDR2: ENHRY, SYGVKD. Trimming took 6 bases from V and 7 from J; bases not matched to a gene: 9. The CDR3 covers 16 residues. CDR3 residues: CAISKLAGGPGNEQFF. DNA of the CDR3: TGTGCCATCAGCAAACTAGCGGGAGGGCCGGGGAATGAGCAGTTCTTC.

This sequence joins TRBV15 and TRBJ1-2; tentative D call: TRBD1 (6 bases). In germline, CDR1 is LNHNV, CDR2 YYDKDF (reference sequence). The CDR3 has 15 amino acids. V lost 5 bases to trimming and J lost 1 base, with 14 bases between them. CDR3 sequence (DNA): TGTGCCACCAGCCTAGCCAGGGGCCTTAACTATGGCTACACCTTC. The encoded protein is CATSLARGLNYGYTF.

The genes are TRBV5-4 and TRBJ1-2, with TRBD1 as a possible D gene (6 bases). The ends were cut back, 2 bases at V and 7 bases at J, with 9 bases in the middle. Germline CDR1 reads SGHNT; CDR2 reads YYREEE (reference sequence). The CDR3 is 12 amino acids. The CDR3 DNA reads TGTGCCAGCAGCTTCGGGGGGGCTGGCTACACCTTC. It is translated as CASSFGGAGYTF.

This sequence joins TRBV7-9 and TRBJ2-4, with D perhaps matching TRBD2 (6 bases). Germline V gene data show CDR1 as SEHNR and CDR2 as FQNEAQ (reference sequence). The CDR3 is 17 residues long. Trimming cost V 4 bases and J 1 base, with 17 bases left between them. The CDR3 DNA follows: TGTGCCAGCAGCTCCCCTGGGGCGGGAAGGGCCAAAAACATTCAGTACTTC. Translated: CASSSPGAGRAKNIQYF. Full variable domain (missing parts from reference TRBV7-9 and TRBJ2-4): DTGVSQNPRHKITKRGQNVTFRCDPISEHNRLYWYRQTLGQGPEFLTYFQNEAQLEKSRLLSDRFSAERPKGSFSTLEIQRTEQGDSAMYLCASSSPGAGRAKNIQYFGAGTRLSVL.

The J gene is TRBJ2-2, the V gene TRBV19; D perhaps matches TRBD1 (5 bases). Between the trimmed V and J ends, which lost 3 bases and 0 bases, there was a span of 8 bases. Germline loops: CDR1 LNHDA, CDR2 SQIVND (reference sequence). The CDR3 contains 15 residues. DNA of the CDR3: TGTGCCAGTAGTATGGGCAGGGCGAACACCGGGGAGCTGTTTTTT. This translates into CASSMGRANTGELFF. The full variable domain, with the rest looked up from reference TRBV19 and TRBJ2-2, is DGGITQSPKYLFRKEGQNVTLSCEQNLNHDAMYWYRQDPGQGLRLIYYSQIVNDFQKGDIAEGYSVSREKKESFPLTVTSAQKNPTAFYLCASSMGRANTGELFFGEGSRLTVL.

This chain joins TRBV19 and TRBJ1-2; D may be TRBD1 (6 bases). Germline V CDR1 and CDR2: LNHDA, SQIVND (reference sequence). V lost 0 bases to trimming and J lost 3 bases, with 11 bases between them. There are 15 residues in the CDR3. The CDR3 nucleotides are TGTGCCAGTAGTATAGATTTGGACAGCTACTATGGCTACACCTTC. Protein product: CASSIDLDSYYGYTF.

This chain uses TRBV2 with TRBJ2-7, with D possibly being TRBD2 (6 bases). The CDR3 spans 14 residues. Germline CDR1 and CDR2: SNHLY and FYNNEI. The germline V and J ends were trimmed by 6 bases and 7 bases, with 19 bases remaining between them. The DNA for the CDR3 is TGTGCCAGCAGCCGGGACTGGACCCGGGAGGAGCAGTACTTC. Its protein is CASSRDWTREEQYF. The full variable domain, rest sourced from reference TRBV2 and TRBJ2-7, is EPEVTQTPSHQVTQMGQEVILRCVPISNHLYFYWYRQILGQKVEFLVSFYNNEISEKSEIFDDQFSVERPDGSNFTLKIRSTKLEDSAMYFCASSRDWTREEQYFGPGTRLTVT.

This chain uses TRBV28 with TRBJ1-5, with D uncertain. There are 15 residues in the CDR3. Germline values: CDR1 MDHEN, CDR2 SYDVKM. Trimming shortened V by 2 bases and J by 4 bases, and 12 bases separated the two germline ends. The CDR3 DNA reads as TGTGCCAGCAGTTTACAATGGGCAGCAAATCAGCCCCAGCATTTT. Amino acids: CASSLQWAANQPQHF.

The chain has TRBV5-1 and TRBJ1-5, with a possible D match to TRBD1 (5 bases). Germline CDR1 is SGHRS and CDR2 is YFSETQ. The V and J ends lost 1 base and 3 bases respectively, with 11 bases between them. This CDR3 region has 15 residues. The CDR3 DNA reads as TGCGCCAGCAGCTTGACGGCGGGGGACAATCAGCCCCAGCATTTT. Translation gives CASSLTAGDNQPQHF.

The chain recombines TRBV5-6 with TRBJ1-1; 7 bases match TRBD1. The CDR3 has 14 residues. V was pared by 4 bases and J by 1 base, with 4 bases of the junction left unmatched. The germline CDR1 and CDR2 sequences are SGHDT and YYEEEE. The CDR3 bases are TGTGCCAGCAGCATAGGACAGGAGAACACTGAAGCTTTCTTT. It yields the protein CASSIGQENTEAFF.

The chain links TRBV11-2 to TRBJ1-3, with D tentatively TRBD1 (5 bases). Germline V gene sequence: CDR1 SGHAT, CDR2 FQNNGV. This CDR3 contains 17 residues. V lost 1 base and J lost 0, with 13 bases in between. CDR3 nucleotide sequence: TGTGCCAGCAGCTTAGGGGCAGCTAGGGGCTCTGGAAACACCATATATTTT. Translating it yields CASSLGAARGSGNTIYF.